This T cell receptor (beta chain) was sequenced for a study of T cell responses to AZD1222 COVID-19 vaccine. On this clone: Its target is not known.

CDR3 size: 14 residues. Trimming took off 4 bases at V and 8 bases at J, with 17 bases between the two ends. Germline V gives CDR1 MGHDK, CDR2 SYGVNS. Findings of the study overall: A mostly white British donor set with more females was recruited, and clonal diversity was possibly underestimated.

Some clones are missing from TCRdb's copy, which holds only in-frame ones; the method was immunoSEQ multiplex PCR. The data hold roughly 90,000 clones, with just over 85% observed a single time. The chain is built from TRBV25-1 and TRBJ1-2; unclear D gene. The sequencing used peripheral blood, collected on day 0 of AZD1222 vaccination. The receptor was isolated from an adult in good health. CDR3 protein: CASSAGTVALGYTF. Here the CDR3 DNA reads TGTGCCAGCAGTGCTGGAACAGTCGCCCTGGGCTACACCTTC.